Following are 29 T cell receptor beta chains from one sample sequenced in a study of post-analysis software for immune sequencing data. The study's findings and limits: Comparison of patients with controls showed about 5 TRBV segments more frequent in patients, TRBV5-6, TRBV5-1 and TRBV20-1 among them.

TCR beta libraries were prepared from cDNA with unique molecular identifiers. A single record per CDR3 protein comes from TCRdb applying MiXCR to the PCR reads. This table has hundreds of thousands of distinct CDR3 sequences, 25% to 30% appearing once. These TCRs' antigens remain unknown. Sequenced material: blood. The receptors were sampled from a girl aged 5-17 years with multiple sclerosis.

This clonotype was observed a few times. The chain links TRBV20-1 to TRBJ1-2; D perhaps matches TRBD1 (5 bases). In germline, CDR1 is DFQATT, CDR2 SNEGSKA (reference sequence). Deletions cut 2 bases from V and 5 bases from J, with 24 bases between. CDR3 length: 17 residues. The CDR3 bases are TGCAGTGCTAGACTCCTCATATTGGCCGGGGCTGGATATGGCTACACCTTC. Translating it yields CSARLLILAGAGYGYTF.

This clonotype was seen only once. A much larger clone differs from this one at a single base, so this may be a read error. This chain joins TRBV5-1 and TRBJ2-3, with D possibly TRBD2 on 5 matching bases. This CDR3 has 15 residues. Looked up from germline, CDR1 is SGHRS and CDR2 is YFSETQ. V lost 0 bases and J lost 10, with 18 bases in between. The DNA of the CDR3 is TGCGCCAGCAGCTTGGTCATACGGACTTCCGATGCGCAGTATTTT. Translating gives CASSLVIRTSDAQYF.

This clonotype was detected a few times. V gene TRBV6-5 combines with J gene TRBJ2-1; D not certain. Trimming removed 0 bases from V and 6 bases from J, with 15 bases in between. This CDR3 is 16 amino acids long. The V gene's germline CDR1 is MNHEY and CDR2 SVGAGI. The CDR3 is CASSYSSAGFGNEQFF. The CDR3 DNA reads as TGTGCCAGCAGTTACTCGTCGGCAGGATTTGGCAATGAGCAGTTCTTC.

DNA for the CDR3: TGTGCCACCAGCAGAGGCCCCTGGGGGACCCAGTACTTC. Translating gives CATSRGPWGTQYF. V is TRBV15 and J is TRBJ2-5; D unclear. Germline loops: CDR1 LNHNV, CDR2 YYDKDF (reference sequence). The V end lost 1 base, the J end lost 7 bases, and 10 bases lay between the germline ends. The length of the CDR3 is 13 residues. Based on the CDR3 plus reference TRBV15 and TRBJ2-5, the full variable domain is DAMVIQNPRYQVTQFGKPVTLSCSQTLNHNVMYWYQQKSSQAPKLLFHYYDKDFNNEADTPDNFQSRRPNTSFCFLDIRSPGLGDTAMYLCATSRGPWGTQYFGPGTRLLVL.

J is TRBJ1-1 and V is TRBV5-1; TRBD1 is a possible D gene (6 bases). Trimming stripped 4 bases from V and 4 bases from J, with 14 bases between. Germline CDR1 reads SGHRS; CDR2 reads YFSETQ. There are 14 residues in the CDR3. CDR3 sequence reads: CASSGTGFGTEAFF. The CDR3 DNA reads TGCGCCAGCAGCGGCACAGGGTTTGGCACTGAAGCTTTCTTT.

This clonotype was picked up a small number of times. J is TRBJ2-5 and V is TRBV7-2; D may correspond to TRBD1 or TRBD2 (5 bases each). Trimming removed 4 bases from V and 2 bases from J, with 23 bases in between. Germline CDR1 reads SGHTA; CDR2 reads FQGNSA. CDR3 size: 18 residues. The CDR3 loop is CASSSLGRQILQQETQYF. The CDR3 DNA sequence: TGTGCCAGCAGCTCGTTGGGGAGACAGATTCTACAACAAGAGACCCAGTACTTC.

This clonotype was observed a few times. The genes are TRBV20-1 and TRBJ2-1; TRBD1 matches at 8 bases. Losses at the gene ends were 6 bases for V and 10 bases for J; bases not matched to a gene: 8. Germline loops: CDR1 DFQATT, CDR2 SNEGSKA (reference sequence). The length of the CDR3 is 12 residues. In DNA form, the CDR3 reads TGCAGTGCCCCCAGGGGGGACAGGGAGCAGTTCTTC. This codes for CSAPRGDREQFF.

The rearrangement links TRBV5-1 to TRBJ1-2, with 7 nucleotides matching TRBD1. Trimming took 2 bases from V and 5 from J; bases not matched to a gene: 6. Germline values: CDR1 SGHRS, CDR2 YFSETQ. This CDR3 has 14 residues. CDR3 region: CASSLQGTLYGYTF. In DNA form, the CDR3 reads TGCGCCAGCAGCTTACAGGGGACCCTGTATGGCTACACCTTC.

This clonotype turned up a few times. V and J are TRBV5-1 and TRBJ2-1, with TRBD2 matching 11 bases. Germline V CDR1 and CDR2: SGHRS, YFSETQ. V shed 1 base, J shed 4 bases, and the junction held 7 bases outside the gene matches. This CDR3 comprises 17 residues. The CDR3 bases are TGCGCCAGCAGCTTGATTAGCGGGAGGGCCGCATACAATGAGCAGTTCTTC. Its protein is CASSLISGRAAYNEQFF.

This clonotype was observed a handful of times. The V call is TRBV7-9, the J call TRBJ1-3; TRBD1 agrees at 8 bases. The V gene end was trimmed by 5 bases and the J gene end by 0 bases; junction bases not matched to a gene: 3. The CDR3 spans 15 residues. The V gene's germline CDR1 is SEHNR and CDR2 FQNEAQ (reference sequence). The CDR3 DNA follows: TGTGCCAGCAGCAATACAGGGGGCTCTGGAAACACCATATATTTT. It is translated as CASSNTGGSGNTIYF.

V is TRBV7-2 and J is TRBJ2-7; the D gene is possibly TRBD1 (6 bases). Looked up from germline, CDR1 is SGHTA and CDR2 is FQGNSA. The ends were cut back, 5 bases at V and 6 bases at J, with 11 bases in the middle. The CDR3 length is 12 residues. In DNA, the CDR3 is TGTGCCAGCAGCCCCCGACAGGTCGAGCAGTACTTC. Translation: CASSPRQVEQYF.

V is TRBV9 and J is TRBJ1-3, with D hard to call. The CDR3 runs to 12 residues. Germline V gene sequence: CDR1 SGDLS, CDR2 YYNGEE. Trimming removed 1 base from V and 4 bases from J, with 3 bases in between. The CDR3 region is CASSVLGNTIYF. CDR3 coding DNA: TGTGCCAGCAGCGTACTGGGAAACACCATATATTTT.

The J gene is TRBJ2-5, the V gene TRBV7-2; 7 nucleotides agree with TRBD1. Judging by the DNA end, TRBJ2-7 fits better; the J call may be wrong. The CDR3 has 17 amino acids. Germline V lookup: CDR1 SGHTA, CDR2 FQGNSA. The CDR3 DNA follows: TGTGCCAGCAGCCGACAGGTAAACAGGGGCGCACCCTACGAGCAGTACTTC. It encodes CASSRQVNRGAPYEQYF.

This clonotype was detected a few times. This chain uses TRBV6-6 with TRBJ2-7; possible D gene TRBD2, 6 bases. The germline CDR1 and CDR2 sequences are MNHNY and SVGAGI (reference sequence). The CDR3 runs 13 residues. V was trimmed by 9 bases and J by 2 bases, leaving 14 bases between them. CDR3 bases: TGTGCCAGTACCGGGGGTGTCGCCTACGAGCAGTACTTC. Amino acids: CASTGGVAYEQYF.

Only a few counts were recorded for this clonotype. V gene TRBV6-1 combines with J gene TRBJ2-3, with TRBD1 as a possible D gene (7 bases). Germline CDR1 is MNHNS and CDR2 is SASEGT. The V gene lost 6 bases and the J gene lost 1 base, with 14 bases spanning the gap. The CDR3 sequence is 15 residues long. DNA for the CDR3: TGTGCCAGCAGCTGGGGACAGCGGGGCACAGATACGCAGTATTTT. It is translated as CASSWGQRGTDTQYF.

This clonotype showed up just once. This rearrangement joins TRBV20-1 to TRBJ1-4, with a weak D call TRBD1 (6 bases). This CDR3 spans 14 amino acids. The V end lost 0 bases, the J end lost 5 bases, and 10 bases lay between the germline ends. Germline CDR1 and CDR2: DFQATT and SNEGSKA (reference sequence). The DNA of the CDR3 is TGCAGTGCTAGAGATGGGGGGCCGAATGAAAAACTGTTTTTT. Translating gives CSARDGGPNEKLFF.

As for this clonotype: A read error may explain this, as a much larger clone is one base away. The genes are TRBV29-1 and TRBJ2-5; D is perhaps TRBD2 (6 bases). This CDR3 region has 11 residues. The V gene's germline CDR1 is SQVTM and CDR2 ANQGSEA. The ends were cut back, 8 bases at V and 11 bases at J, with 18 bases in the middle. The CDR3 nucleotides are TGCAGCCCATTTGTCCGGGGGAAGCAGTACTTC. The encoded protein is CSPFVRGKQYF. The entire variable domain, with the rest obtained from reference TRBV29-1 and TRBJ2-5, is as follows: SAVISQKPSRDICQRGTSLTIQCQVDSQVTMMFWYRQQPGQSLTLIATANQGSEATYESGFVIDKFPISRPNLTFSTLTVSNMSPEDSSIYLCSPFVRGKQYFGPGTRLLVL.

This clonotype has a count of ten or more. The V and J genes are TRBV4-1 and TRBJ2-3; maybe TRBD2 (6 bases). Trimming shortened V by 4 bases and J by 2 bases, and 13 bases separated the two germline ends. Germline V gives CDR1 MGHRA, CDR2 YSYEKL. The CDR3 has 15 amino acids. CDR3: CASSPRGVYTDTQYF. CDR3 nucleotides: TGCGCCAGCAGCCCCCGCGGGGTCTACACAGATACGCAGTATTTT.

Note on this clonotype: It may be a read error: a sequence one base away is much more abundant. This chain joins TRBV15 and TRBJ2-5, with D maybe TRBD1 (7 bases). Trimming left V 3 bases short and J 11 bases short, with 22 bases between. This CDR3 comprises 15 residues. Germline V gene lookup returns CDR1 LNHNV and CDR2 YYDKDF (reference sequence). The CDR3 reads CATSSRGVTYNEQYF. The CDR3 DNA follows: TGTGCCACCAGCAGCAGGGGGGTCACCTACAATGAGCAGTACTTC.

This clonotype has at least ten counts. This chain uses TRBV6-2 or TRBV6-3 with TRBJ2-5, with D maybe TRBD2 (5 bases). The CDR3 runs to 14 residues. Germline loops: CDR1 MNHEY, CDR2 SVGEGT. V lost 3 bases to trimming and J lost 1 base, with 9 bases between them. The CDR3, as DNA: TGTGCCAGCAGTTATCTAGCCTCCCAAGAGACCCAGTACTTC. Its protein is CASSYLASQETQYF.

The chain couples TRBV20-1 to TRBJ1-2, with 8 bases aligning to TRBD1. Germline loops: CDR1 DFQATT, CDR2 SNEGSKA (reference sequence). The CDR3 totals 14 residues. V trimming: 2 bases; J trimming: 5 bases; junction bases outside the gene matches: 7. The CDR3 DNA sequence: TGCAGTGCTAGACGGACAGGGTGGGGGTATGGCTACACCTTC. Translated, it gives CSARRTGWGYGYTF.

This clonotype occurred a few times. This chain joins TRBV20-1 and TRBJ1-2; D is uncertain. The CDR3 spans 12 residues. V lost 8 bases to trimming and J lost 2 bases, with 12 bases between them. Germline V CDR1 and CDR2: DFQATT, SNEGSKA (reference sequence). This chain's CDR3 is CSRGQKNYGYTF. The CDR3 DNA is TGCAGTCGAGGGCAGAAAAACTATGGCTACACCTTC.

The CDR3 sequence: CSAGGTSGTRMISNQPQHF. The DNA of the CDR3 is TGCAGTGCTGGTGGGACCTCCGGGACCCGAATGATTAGCAATCAGCCCCAGCATTTT. The chain joins TRBV20-1 to TRBJ1-5; a possible D gene is TRBD1 (5 bases). The CDR3 consists of 19 residues. The germline CDR1 and CDR2 sequences are DFQATT and SNEGSKA (reference sequence). The V end lost 5 bases, the J end lost 0 bases, and 26 bases lay between the germline ends.

The chain joins TRBV20-1 to TRBJ1-6; perhaps TRBD1 as D (5 bases). This CDR3 region has 13 residues. V dropped 4 bases and J dropped 8 bases, with 12 bases sitting between them. CDR1 and CDR2 from the germline V gene are DFQATT and SNEGSKA (reference sequence). CDR3 protein: CSATQELDSPLHF. In DNA form, the CDR3 reads TGCAGTGCTACACAGGAATTAGATTCACCCCTCCACTTT.

The V call is TRBV27, the J call TRBJ2-5, with no clear D. In germline, CDR1 is MNHEY, CDR2 SMNVEV (reference sequence). The CDR3 length is 13 residues. The ends were cut back, 6 bases at V and 5 bases at J, with 13 bases in the middle. CDR3 nucleotides: TGTGCCAGCAGGGGCTTACCCACGGAGACCCAGTACTTC. This gives the protein CASRGLPTETQYF.

This rearrangement joins TRBV11-2 to TRBJ2-3; 7 bases line up with TRBD1. The CDR3 length is 16 residues. V gave up 1 base and J gave up 2 bases; unmatched junction bases: 6. The germline V gene has CDR1 SGHAT and CDR2 FQNNGV. CDR3 DNA: TGTGCCAGCAGCTTAGGCCGGGACAGAGCCACAGATACGCAGTATTTT. Translating it yields CASSLGRDRATDTQYF.

This clonotype was seen more than once but under ten times. The CDR3 loop is CASSQEASDGYTF. DNA of the CDR3: TGCGCCAGCAGCCAAGAGGCTTCCGATGGCTACACCTTC. The chain is built from TRBV4-1 and TRBJ1-2; D ambiguous. Germline lookup yields CDR1 MGHRA and CDR2 YSYEKL. CDR3 length: 13 residues. V was cut by 0 bases and J by 6 bases, with 8 bases left in between.

The J gene is TRBJ1-2, the V gene TRBV10-3; D might be TRBD1 (6 bases). Trimming removed 4 bases from V and 4 bases from J, with 19 bases in between. Germline CDR1 ENHRY, CDR2 SYGVKD. CDR3 length: 16 residues. CDR3 nucleotide sequence: TGTGCCATCAGTGGATCGGGGGCAGGGTCACGCTATGGCTACACCTTC. Translating it yields CAISGSGAGSRYGYTF.

This chain joins TRBV28 and TRBJ2-7; D might be TRBD1 (5 bases). This CDR3 spans 13 amino acids. Between the trimmed V and J ends, which lost 6 bases and 2 bases, there was a span of 11 bases. Germline V gene sequence: CDR1 MDHEN, CDR2 SYDVKM. The CDR3 region has the DNA TGTGCCAGCAGGGTGACAGCCACCTACGAGCAGTACTTC. This sequence encodes CASRVTATYEQYF.